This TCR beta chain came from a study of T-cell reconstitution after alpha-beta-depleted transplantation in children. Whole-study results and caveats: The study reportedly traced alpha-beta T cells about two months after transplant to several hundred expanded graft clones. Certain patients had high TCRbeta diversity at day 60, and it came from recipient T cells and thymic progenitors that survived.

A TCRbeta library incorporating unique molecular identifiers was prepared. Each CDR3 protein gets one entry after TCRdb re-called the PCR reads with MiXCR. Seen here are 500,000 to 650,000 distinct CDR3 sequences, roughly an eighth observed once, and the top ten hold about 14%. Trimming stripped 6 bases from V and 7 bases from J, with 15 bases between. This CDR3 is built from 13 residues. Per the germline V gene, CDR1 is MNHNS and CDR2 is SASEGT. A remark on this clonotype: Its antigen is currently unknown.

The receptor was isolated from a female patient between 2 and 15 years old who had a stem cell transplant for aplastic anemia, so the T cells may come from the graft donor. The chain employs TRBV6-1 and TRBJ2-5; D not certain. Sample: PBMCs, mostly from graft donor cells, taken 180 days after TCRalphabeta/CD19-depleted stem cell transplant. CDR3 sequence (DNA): TGTGCCAGCAGCAGAAGCCGTCCGGGGACCCAGTACTTC. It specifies CASSRSRPGTQYF.